This paragraph covers one T cell receptor (beta chain) sequence. Its cognate antigen is unknown. This sample includes further DNA sequences coding for the same CDR3. 60 Vbeta and 13 Jbeta primers were used in PCR. Using immunoSEQ multiplex PCR, the repertoire was profiled, and TCRdb retains in-frame clones only, with some absent. The table lists about 260,000 clones, roughly four fifths of them singletons, with roughly 2% in the top ten. This sample was taken from a study of cytomegalovirus exposure and HLA in healthy donors. Study overall: Most donors, 70% to 85% of over 350 genotyped, fell in the Caucasian-associated ancestry cluster.

Donors likely had unrecorded immune exposures despite being nominally healthy when sampled. Study results and limitations: Researchers reported in a later analysis that a missense DCLRE1C variant was tied to TCR beta V- and J-gene trimming.

The CDR3 contains 16 residues. V lost 2 bases, J lost 0 bases, and 4 bases stayed unmatched. Germline CDR1 KGHSH, CDR2 LQKENI. This clonotype originated in a woman between 40 and 55 years old in good health and CMV-seropositive. The rearrangement links TRBV18 to TRBJ2-3; the match to TRBD2 covers 8 bases. The sample taken for sequencing was PBMCs. CDR3 DNA sequence: TGTGCCAGCTCACCATTTTCTAGCGGGAGCACAGATACGCAGTATTTT. Amino acids: CASSPFSSGSTDTQYF.